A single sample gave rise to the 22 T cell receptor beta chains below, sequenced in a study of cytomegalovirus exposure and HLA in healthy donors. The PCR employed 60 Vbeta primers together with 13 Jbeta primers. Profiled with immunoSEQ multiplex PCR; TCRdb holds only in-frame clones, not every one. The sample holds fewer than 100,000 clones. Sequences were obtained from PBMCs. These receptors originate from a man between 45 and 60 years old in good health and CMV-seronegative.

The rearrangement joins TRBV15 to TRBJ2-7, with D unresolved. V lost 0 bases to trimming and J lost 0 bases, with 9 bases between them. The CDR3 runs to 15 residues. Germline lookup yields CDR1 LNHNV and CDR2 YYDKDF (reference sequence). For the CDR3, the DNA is TGTGCCACCAGCAGAGAGAGTGCAAGCTCCTACGAGCAGTACTTC. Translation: CATSRESASSYEQYF. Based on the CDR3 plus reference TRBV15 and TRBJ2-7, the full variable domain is DAMVIQNPRYQVTQFGKPVTLSCSQTLNHNVMYWYQQKSSQAPKLLFHYYDKDFNNEADTPDNFQSRRPNTSFCFLDIRSPGLGDTAMYLCATSRESASSYEQYFGPGTRLTVT.

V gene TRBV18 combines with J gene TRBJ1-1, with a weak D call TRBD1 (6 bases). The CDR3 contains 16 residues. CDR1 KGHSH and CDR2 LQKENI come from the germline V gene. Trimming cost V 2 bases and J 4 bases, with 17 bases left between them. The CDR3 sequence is CASSPTGRSGVTEAFF. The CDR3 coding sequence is TGTGCCAGCTCACCAACAGGGAGAAGTGGGGTCACTGAAGCTTTCTTT.

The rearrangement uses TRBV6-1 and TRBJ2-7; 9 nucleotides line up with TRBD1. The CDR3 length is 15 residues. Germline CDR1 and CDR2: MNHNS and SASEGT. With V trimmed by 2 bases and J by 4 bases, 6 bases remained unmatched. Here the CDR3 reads CASSEPGQGGYEQYF. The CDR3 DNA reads TGTGCCAGCAGTGAACCGGGACAGGGAGGATACGAGCAGTACTTC.

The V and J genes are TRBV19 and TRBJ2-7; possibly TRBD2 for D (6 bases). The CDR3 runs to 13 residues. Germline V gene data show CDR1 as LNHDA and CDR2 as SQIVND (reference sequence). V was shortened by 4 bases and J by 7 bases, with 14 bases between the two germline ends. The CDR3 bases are TGTGCCAGTAGTACCCTCGGAGGGGATGAGCAGTACTTC. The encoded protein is CASSTLGGDEQYF.

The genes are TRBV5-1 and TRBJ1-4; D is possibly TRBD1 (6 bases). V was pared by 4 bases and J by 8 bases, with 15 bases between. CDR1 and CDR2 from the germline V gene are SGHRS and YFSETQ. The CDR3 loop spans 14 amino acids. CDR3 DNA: TGCGCCAGCAGCCAGGGGACCGTACGGGAAAAACTGTTTTTT. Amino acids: CASSQGTVREKLFF. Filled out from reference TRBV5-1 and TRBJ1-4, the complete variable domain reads KAGVTQTPRYLIKTRGQQVTLSCSPISGHRSVSWYQQTPGQGLQFLFEYFSETQRNKGNFPGRFSGRQFSNSRSEMNVSTLELGDSALYLCASSQGTVREKLFFGSGTQLSVL.

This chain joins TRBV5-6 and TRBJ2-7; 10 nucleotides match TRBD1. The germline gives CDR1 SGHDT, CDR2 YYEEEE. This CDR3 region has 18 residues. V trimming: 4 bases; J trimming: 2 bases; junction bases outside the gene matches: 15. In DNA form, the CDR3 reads TGTGCCAGCAGCGACCCGGGACAGGGGACGCCTGGCCCCTACGAGCAGTACTTC. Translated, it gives CASSDPGQGTPGPYEQYF.

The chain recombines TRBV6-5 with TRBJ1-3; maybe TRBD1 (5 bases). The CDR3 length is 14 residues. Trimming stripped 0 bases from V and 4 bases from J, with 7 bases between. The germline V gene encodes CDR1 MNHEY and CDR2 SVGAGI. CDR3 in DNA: TGTGCCAGCAGTTACTCAGGGGAAGGAAACACCATATATTTT. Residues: CASSYSGEGNTIYF.

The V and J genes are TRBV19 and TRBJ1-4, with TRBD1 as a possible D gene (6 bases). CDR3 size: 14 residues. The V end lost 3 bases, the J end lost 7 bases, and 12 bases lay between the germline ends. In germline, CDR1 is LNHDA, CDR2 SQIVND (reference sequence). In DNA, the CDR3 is TGTGCCAGTAGTATGGGGGCGGCGGCTGAAAAACTGTTTTTT. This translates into CASSMGAAAEKLFF.

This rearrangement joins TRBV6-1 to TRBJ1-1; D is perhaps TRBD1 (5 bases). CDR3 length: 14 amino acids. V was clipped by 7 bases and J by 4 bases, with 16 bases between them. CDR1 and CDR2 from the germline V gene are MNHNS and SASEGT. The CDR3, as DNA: TGTGCCAGCACCCCAGGGTCTCGGTTCACTGAAGCTTTCTTT. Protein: CASTPGSRFTEAFF.

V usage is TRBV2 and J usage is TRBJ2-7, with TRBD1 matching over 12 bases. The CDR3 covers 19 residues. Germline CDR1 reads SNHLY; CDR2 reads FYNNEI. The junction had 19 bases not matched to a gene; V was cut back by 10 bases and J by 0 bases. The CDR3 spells CATRYPGQGADYDSYEQYF. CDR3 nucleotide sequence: TGTGCCACACGTTATCCGGGACAGGGGGCCGATTATGACTCCTACGAGCAGTACTTC.

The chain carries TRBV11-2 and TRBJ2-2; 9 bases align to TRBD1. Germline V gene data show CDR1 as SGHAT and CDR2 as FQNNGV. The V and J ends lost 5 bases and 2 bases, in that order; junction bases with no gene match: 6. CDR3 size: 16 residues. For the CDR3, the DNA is TGTGCCAGCAGCGGACGGGACAGGGTCAACACCGGGGAGCTGTTTTTT. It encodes CASSGRDRVNTGELFF. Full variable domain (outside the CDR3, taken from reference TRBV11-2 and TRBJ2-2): EAGVAQSPRYKIIEKRQSVAFWCNPISGHATLYWYQQILGQGPKLLIQFQNNGVVDDSQLPKDRFSAERLKGVDSTLKIQPAKLEDSAVYLCASSGRDRVNTGELFFGEGSRLTVL.

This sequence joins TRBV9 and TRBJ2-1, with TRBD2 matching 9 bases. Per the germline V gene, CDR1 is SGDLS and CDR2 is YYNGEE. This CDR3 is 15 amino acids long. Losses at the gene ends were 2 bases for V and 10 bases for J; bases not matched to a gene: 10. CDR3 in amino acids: CASSVGGELAGEQFF. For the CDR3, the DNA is TGTGCCAGCAGCGTGGGGGGGGAGCTAGCGGGGGAGCAGTTCTTC.

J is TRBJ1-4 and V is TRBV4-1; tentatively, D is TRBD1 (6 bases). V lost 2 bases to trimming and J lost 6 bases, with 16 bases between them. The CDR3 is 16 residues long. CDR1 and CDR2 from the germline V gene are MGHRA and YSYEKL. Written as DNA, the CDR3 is TGCGCCAGCAGCCAACATGCCGGGACATTGTATGAAAAACTGTTTTTT. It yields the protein CASSQHAGTLYEKLFF.

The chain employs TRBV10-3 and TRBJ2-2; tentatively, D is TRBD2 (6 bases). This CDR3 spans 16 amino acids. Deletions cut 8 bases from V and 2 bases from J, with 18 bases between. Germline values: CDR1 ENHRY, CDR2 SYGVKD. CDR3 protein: CAIHAWQGGNTGELFF. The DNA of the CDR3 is TGTGCCATCCACGCTTGGCAGGGAGGAAACACCGGGGAGCTGTTTTTT.

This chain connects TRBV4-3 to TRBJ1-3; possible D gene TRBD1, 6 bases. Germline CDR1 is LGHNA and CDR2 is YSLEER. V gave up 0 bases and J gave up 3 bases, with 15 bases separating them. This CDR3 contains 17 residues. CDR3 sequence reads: CASSQDSGTWVGNTIYF. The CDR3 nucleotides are TGCGCCAGCAGCCAAGATTCGGGGACATGGGTTGGAAACACCATATATTTT.

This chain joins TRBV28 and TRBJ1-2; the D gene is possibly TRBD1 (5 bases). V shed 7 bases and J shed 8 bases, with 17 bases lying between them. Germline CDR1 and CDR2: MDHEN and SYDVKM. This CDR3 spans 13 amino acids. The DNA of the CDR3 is TGTGCCAGCAAAGACGGGGGGGTCCGAGGCTACACCTTC. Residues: CASKDGGVRGYTF.

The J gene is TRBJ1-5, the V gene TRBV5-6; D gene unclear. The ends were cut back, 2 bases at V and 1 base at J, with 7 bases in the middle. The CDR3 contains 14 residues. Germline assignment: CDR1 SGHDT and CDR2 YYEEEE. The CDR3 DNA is TGTGCCAGCAGCTTTTACACAAGCAATCAGCCCCAGCATTTT. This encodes CASSFYTSNQPQHF.

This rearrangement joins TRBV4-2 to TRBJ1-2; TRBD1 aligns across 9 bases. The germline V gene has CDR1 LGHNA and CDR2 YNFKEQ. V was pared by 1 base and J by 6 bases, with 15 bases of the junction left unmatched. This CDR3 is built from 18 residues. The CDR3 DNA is TGTGCCAGCAGCCAAGGGAACAGGGGGCTGCGAGAGGTAGATGGCTACACCTTC. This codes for CASSQGNRGLREVDGYTF.

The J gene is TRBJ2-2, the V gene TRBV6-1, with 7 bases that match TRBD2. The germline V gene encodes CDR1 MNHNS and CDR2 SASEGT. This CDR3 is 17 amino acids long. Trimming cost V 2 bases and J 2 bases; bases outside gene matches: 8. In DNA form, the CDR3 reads TGTGCCAGCAGTGAAATGGTCGGGGGGTCCAACACCGGGGAGCTGTTTTTT. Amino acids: CASSEMVGGSNTGELFF.

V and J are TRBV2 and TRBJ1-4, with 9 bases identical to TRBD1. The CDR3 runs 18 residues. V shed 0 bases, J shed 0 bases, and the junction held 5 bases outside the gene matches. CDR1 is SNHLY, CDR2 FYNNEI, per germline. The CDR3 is CASSEAHDRGATNEKLFF. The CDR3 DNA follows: TGTGCCAGCAGTGAAGCCCACGACAGGGGGGCAACTAATGAAAAACTGTTTTTT.

The CDR3 is CASSLTGRSTDTQYF. CDR3 nucleotide sequence: TGTGCCAGCAGCTTGACGGGGAGAAGCACAGATACGCAGTATTTT. The chain combines TRBV5-4 with TRBJ2-3, with D maybe TRBD2 (5 bases). The germline CDR1 and CDR2 sequences are SGHNT and YYREEE (reference sequence). V was clipped by 1 base and J by 0 bases, with 9 bases between them. The CDR3 runs 15 residues.

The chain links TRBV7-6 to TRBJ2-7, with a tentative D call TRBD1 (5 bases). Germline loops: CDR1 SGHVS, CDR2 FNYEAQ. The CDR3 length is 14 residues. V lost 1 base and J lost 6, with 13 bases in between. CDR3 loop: CASSLDRGKGEQYF. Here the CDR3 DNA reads TGTGCCAGCAGCTTAGATAGGGGAAAGGGCGAGCAGTACTTC. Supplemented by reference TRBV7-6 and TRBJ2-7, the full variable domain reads GAGVSQSPRYKVTKRGQDVALRCDPISGHVSLYWYRQALGQGPEFLTYFNYEAQQDKSGLPNDRFSAERPEGSISTLTIQRTEQRDSAMYRCASSLDRGKGEQYFGPGTRLTVT.